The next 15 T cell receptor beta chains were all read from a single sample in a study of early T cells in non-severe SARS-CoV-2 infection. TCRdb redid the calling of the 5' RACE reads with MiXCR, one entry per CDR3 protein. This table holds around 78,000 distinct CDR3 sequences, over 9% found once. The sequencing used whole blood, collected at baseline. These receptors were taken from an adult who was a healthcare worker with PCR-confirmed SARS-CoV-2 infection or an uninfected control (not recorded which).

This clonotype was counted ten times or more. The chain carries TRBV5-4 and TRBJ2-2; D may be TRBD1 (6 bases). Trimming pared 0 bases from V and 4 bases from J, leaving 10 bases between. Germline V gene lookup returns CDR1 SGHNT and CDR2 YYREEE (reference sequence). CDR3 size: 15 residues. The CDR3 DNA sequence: TGTGCCAGCAGCTTGGCCGGACAGACCACCGGGGAGCTGTTTTTT. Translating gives CASSLAGQTTGELFF.

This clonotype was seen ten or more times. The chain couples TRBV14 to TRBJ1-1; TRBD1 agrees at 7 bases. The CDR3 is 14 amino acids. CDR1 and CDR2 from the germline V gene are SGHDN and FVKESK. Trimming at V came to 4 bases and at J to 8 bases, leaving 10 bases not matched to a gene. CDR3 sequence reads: CASSLSRGLAEAFF. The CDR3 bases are TGTGCCAGCAGCCTATCGAGGGGGCTAGCCGAAGCTTTCTTT.

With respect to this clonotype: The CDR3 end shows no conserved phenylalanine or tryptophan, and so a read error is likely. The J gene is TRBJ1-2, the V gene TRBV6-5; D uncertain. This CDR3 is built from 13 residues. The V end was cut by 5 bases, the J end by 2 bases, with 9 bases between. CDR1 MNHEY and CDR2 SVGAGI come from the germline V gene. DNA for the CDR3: TGTGCCAGCAGTGAACAGATAAACTATGGCTACACCATC. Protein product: CASSEQINYGYTI.

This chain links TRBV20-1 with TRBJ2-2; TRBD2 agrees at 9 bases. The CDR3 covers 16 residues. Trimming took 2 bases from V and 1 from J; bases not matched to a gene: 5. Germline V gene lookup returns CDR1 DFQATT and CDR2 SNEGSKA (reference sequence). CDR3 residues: CSARPSGGRNTGELFF. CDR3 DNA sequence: TGCAGTGCTAGACCAAGCGGGGGGCGGAACACCGGGGAGCTGTTTTTT.

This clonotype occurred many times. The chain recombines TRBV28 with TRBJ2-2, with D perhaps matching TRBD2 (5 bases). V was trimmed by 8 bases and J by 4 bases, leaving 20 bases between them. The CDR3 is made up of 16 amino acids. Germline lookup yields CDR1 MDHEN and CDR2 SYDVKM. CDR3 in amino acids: CASSTMNGVSTGELFF. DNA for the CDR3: TGTGCCAGCTCCACCATGAACGGGGTTTCCACCGGGGAGCTGTTTTTT.

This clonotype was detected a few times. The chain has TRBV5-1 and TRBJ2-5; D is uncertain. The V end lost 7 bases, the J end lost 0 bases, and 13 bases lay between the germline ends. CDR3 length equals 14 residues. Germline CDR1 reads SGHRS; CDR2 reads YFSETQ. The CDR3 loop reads CASSALRYQETQYF. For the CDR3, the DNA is TGCGCCAGCTCTGCACTGCGTTACCAAGAGACCCAGTACTTC.

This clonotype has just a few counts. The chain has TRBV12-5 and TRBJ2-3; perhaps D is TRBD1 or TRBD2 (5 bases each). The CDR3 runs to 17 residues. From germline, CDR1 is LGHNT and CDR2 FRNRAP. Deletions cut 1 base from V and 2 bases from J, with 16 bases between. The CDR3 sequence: CASGLAVPGPFTDTQYF. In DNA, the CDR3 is TGTGCTAGTGGTTTGGCCGTTCCGGGACCGTTCACAGATACGCAGTATTTT. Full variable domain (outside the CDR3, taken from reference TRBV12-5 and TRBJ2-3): DARVTQTPRHKVTEMGQEVTMRCQPILGHNTVFWYRQTMMQGLELLAYFRNRAPLDDSGMPKDRFSAEMPDATLATLKIQPSEPRDSAVYFCASGLAVPGPFTDTQYFGPGTRLTVL.

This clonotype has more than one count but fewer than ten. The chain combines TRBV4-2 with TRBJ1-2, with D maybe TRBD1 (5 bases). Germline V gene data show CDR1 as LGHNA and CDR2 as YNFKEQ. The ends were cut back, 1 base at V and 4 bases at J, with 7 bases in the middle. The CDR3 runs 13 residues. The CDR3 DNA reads TGTGCCAGCAGCCAAGCAGGGAGCTATGGCTACACCTTC. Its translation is CASSQAGSYGYTF.

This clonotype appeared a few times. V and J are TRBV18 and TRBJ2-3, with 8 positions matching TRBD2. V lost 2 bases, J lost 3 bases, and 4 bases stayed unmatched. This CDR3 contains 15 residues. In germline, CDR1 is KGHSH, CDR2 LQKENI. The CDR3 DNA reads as TGTGCCAGCTCACCAACGGGGGGGCCAACAGATACGCAGTATTTT. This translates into CASSPTGGPTDTQYF.

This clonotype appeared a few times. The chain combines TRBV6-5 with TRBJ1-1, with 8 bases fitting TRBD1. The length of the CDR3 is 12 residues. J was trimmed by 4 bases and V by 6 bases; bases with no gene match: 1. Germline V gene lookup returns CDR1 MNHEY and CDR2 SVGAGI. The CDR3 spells CASRQGATEAFF. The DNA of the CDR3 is TGTGCCAGCAGGCAGGGGGCCACTGAAGCTTTCTTT.

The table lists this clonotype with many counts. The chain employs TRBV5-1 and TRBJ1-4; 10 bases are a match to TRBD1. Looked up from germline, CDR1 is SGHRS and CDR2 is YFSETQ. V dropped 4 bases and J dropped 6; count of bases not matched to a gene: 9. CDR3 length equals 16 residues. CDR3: CASSGPDRGQDEKLFF. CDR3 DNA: TGCGCCAGCAGCGGACCCGACAGGGGGCAGGATGAAAAACTGTTTTTT.

CDR3: CAWTSGTGNEKLFF. The CDR3 nucleotides are TGTGCCTGGACCTCCGGGACAGGGAATGAAAAACTGTTTTTT. The chain links TRBV30 to TRBJ1-4; 9 nucleotides align to TRBD1. This CDR3 spans 14 amino acids. V was pared by 4 bases and J by 5 bases, with 5 bases of the junction left unmatched. Germline CDR1 GTSNPN, CDR2 SVGIG (reference sequence).

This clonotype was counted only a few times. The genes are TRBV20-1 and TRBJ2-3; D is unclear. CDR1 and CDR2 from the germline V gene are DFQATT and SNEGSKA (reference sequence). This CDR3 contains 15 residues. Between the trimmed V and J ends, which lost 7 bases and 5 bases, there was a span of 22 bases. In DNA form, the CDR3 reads TGCAGTGTTAGTCTCTCGGAAATCCTCGGAGATACGCAGTATTTT. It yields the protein CSVSLSEILGDTQYF.

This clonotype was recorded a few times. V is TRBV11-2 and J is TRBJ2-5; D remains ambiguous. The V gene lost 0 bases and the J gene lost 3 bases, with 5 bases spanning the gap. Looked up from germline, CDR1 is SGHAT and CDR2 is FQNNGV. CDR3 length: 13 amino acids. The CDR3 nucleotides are TGTGCCAGCAGCTTAGATTTAAAAGAGACCCAGTACTTC. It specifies CASSLDLKETQYF.

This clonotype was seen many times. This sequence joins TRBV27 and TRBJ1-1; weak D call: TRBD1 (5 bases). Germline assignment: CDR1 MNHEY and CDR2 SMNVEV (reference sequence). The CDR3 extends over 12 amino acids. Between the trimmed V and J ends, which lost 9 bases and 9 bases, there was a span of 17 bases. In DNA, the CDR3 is TGTGCCAGTCAGGGTTCGGCGAATAAAGCTTTCTTT. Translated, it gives CASQGSANKAFF.